Included here is one T cell receptor (beta chain) sequence, with context. The antigen remains unidentified. This entry is derived from a study of T cell responses to AZD1222 COVID-19 vaccine. Study findings and constraints: Nearly half of unique spike-specific TCRs reportedly avoided B.1.351 and B.1.1.7 mutated regions.

Between the trimmed V and J ends, which lost 5 bases and 5 bases, there was a span of 10 bases. The CDR3 extends over 12 amino acids. Germline V gene lookup returns CDR1 SEHNR and CDR2 FQNEAQ (reference sequence). The assay was immunoSEQ multiplex PCR, and TCRdb's table has in-frame clones only and misses some. This table holds about 56,000 clones, 80% to 90% found once. The clonotype comes from an adult in good health. This chain links TRBV7-9 with TRBJ2-7, with a possible D match to TRBD1 (6 bases). This sample comprised peripheral blood, obtained on day 0 of AZD1222 vaccination. The CDR3 spells CASSQDSDEQYF. In nucleotides, the CDR3 is TGTGCCAGCAGCCAGGACAGTGACGAGCAGTACTTC.